This TCR beta chain derives from a study of T cells in Graves' hyperthyroidism and ophthalmopathy. Turning to the study itself: Sampling of peripheral blood happened at initial diagnosis, prior to any treatment.

Newly diagnosed hyperthyroidism patients aged 18 to 65 years had disease lasting under 2 months. Diagnosis relied on clinical symptoms, serum thyroxine and TRAb, thyroid ultrasound and orbital computed tomography. PBMCs were sourced from over 8.5 ml fresh peripheral blood. From RNA transcripts, TCR beta CDR3 regions were amplified. Researchers ran a first-round RT-PCR on the TCR CDR3 using the HTBI primer set. TCRdb re-derived calls from the multiplex PCR reads in MiXCR, one entry per CDR3 protein. Found here are about 590,000 distinct CDR3 sequences, 15% to 19% of them singletons; the top ten hold roughly 6.6%. V trimming: 3 bases; J trimming: 4 bases; junction bases outside the gene matches: 6. The CDR3 runs 16 residues.

The rearrangement joins TRBV12-3 or TRBV12-4 to TRBJ2-2, with TRBD2 matching over 9 bases. The TCR originated in a woman aged 25 to 39 with Graves' hyperthyroidism. The sequenced material came from blood. CDR3: CASSFVRGRGTGELFF. CDR3 nucleotide sequence: TGTGCCAGCAGTTTTGTTCGCGGGAGGGGCACCGGGGAGCTGTTTTTT.